Presented here are 29 T cell receptor beta chains from one specimen sequenced in a study of cytotoxic CD8 clonotypes in ibrutinib-treated CLL (dated by TCRdb to the early 2020s). The sample's time point, from its label and the paper: progressive disease on ibrutinib. The library was prepared using the immunoSEQ multiplex PCR assay. This is the immuneACCESS table as TCRdb keeps it, with only in-frame sequences that have V and J called. A part of the clones is gone; compared with another copy, unresolved V genes explain less than half, and the rest is unexplained. This sample is represented by approximately 160,000 clones; around nine tenths of them were singletons. Of the sample, about 2.9% is held by the ten largest clones. The input for sequencing was PBMCs, taken at disease progression, from a patient treated with ibrutinib. These receptor sequences come from a human donor with chronic lymphocytic leukemia.

The rearrangement links TRBV7-2 to TRBJ1-5; TRBD1 matches 7 bases. Germline V gene sequence: CDR1 SGHTA, CDR2 FQGNSA. The CDR3 is 14 amino acids. J was trimmed by 4 bases and V by 5 bases; bases with no gene match: 5. This chain's CDR3 is CASSQDRFNQPQHF. The DNA of the CDR3 is TGTGCCAGCAGCCAGGACAGGTTTAATCAGCCCCAGCATTTT.

The chain recombines TRBV14 with TRBJ2-5; no clear D. CDR3 length: 15 residues. V was pared by 1 base and J by 0 bases, with 9 bases between. The germline gives CDR1 SGHDN, CDR2 FVKESK. The CDR3, as DNA: TGTGCCAGCAGCCAAGGGTACATGAACCAAGAGACCCAGTACTTC. Its translation: CASSQGYMNQETQYF.

V gene TRBV11-1 combines with J gene TRBJ1-2; D might be TRBD1 (5 bases). CDR3 length: 14 residues. CDR1 and CDR2 from the germline V gene are SGHAT and FQDESV (reference sequence). Trimming removed 5 bases from V and 8 bases from J, with 18 bases in between. CDR3 in DNA: TGTGCCAGCAGCAGGGACCCTGAGCTGGTGGGCTACACCTTC. This sequence encodes CASSRDPELVGYTF.

This sequence joins TRBV6-5 and TRBJ1-6; D remains unclear. V gave up 2 bases and J gave up 7 bases, with 9 bases separating them. CDR3 length: 14 residues. Germline CDR1 MNHEY, CDR2 SVGAGI. The CDR3 is CASSYEGQNSPLHF. The CDR3 coding sequence is TGTGCCAGCAGTTACGAAGGGCAAAATTCACCCCTCCACTTT.

The rearrangement uses TRBV21-1 and TRBJ1-5; the DNA was not compared with TRBD1, the D call given in the table. TRBV21-1 is tagged as a pseudogene. This CDR3 region has 16 residues. In nucleotides, the CDR3 is TGTGCCAGCAGCAAAGCGTGGGACAGGGTCCATCAGCCCCAGCATTTT. Translation gives CASSKAWDRVHQPQHF.

The CDR3 sequence is CASSSGSKGGWGYGYTF. In DNA form, the CDR3 reads TGTGCCAGCAGTTCCGGAAGTAAAGGGGGATGGGGCTATGGCTACACCTTC. The rearrangement links TRBV28 to TRBJ1-2; D possibly corresponds to TRBD1 (6 bases). The germline V and J ends were trimmed by 4 bases and 4 bases, with 22 bases remaining between them. The V gene's germline CDR1 is MDHEN and CDR2 SYDVKM. The CDR3 spans 17 residues.

V is TRBV5-1 and J is TRBJ2-1; D is perhaps TRBD2 (6 bases). V lost 4 bases and J 5 bases, leaving 22 bases between the germline ends. CDR3 length equals 17 residues. In germline, CDR1 is SGHRS, CDR2 YFSETQ. CDR3 nucleotides: TGCGCCAGCAGCCCGTGGGGGGTCCGCGATTTCCACAATGAGCAGTTCTTC. The encoded protein is CASSPWGVRDFHNEQFF.

The chain employs TRBV11-2 and TRBJ2-3; 10 positions agree with TRBD2. Germline V gives CDR1 SGHAT, CDR2 FQNNGV. Unmatched junction bases numbered 12, after V lost 3 bases and J lost 3 bases. This CDR3 region has 18 residues. Here the CDR3 DNA reads TGTGCCAGCAGCTTTGGAACTAGCGGGGAAAGGATGACAGATACGCAGTATTTT. This encodes CASSFGTSGERMTDTQYF.

DNA for the CDR3: TGCGCCAGCAGCTCGGGACTTGGATTAGAGACCCAGTACTTC. Translated: CASSSGLGLETQYF. The rearrangement uses TRBV5-1 and TRBJ2-5; D is possibly TRBD2 (6 bases). The CDR3 has 14 amino acids. V lost 3 bases to trimming and J lost 4 bases, with 13 bases between them. From germline, CDR1 is SGHRS and CDR2 YFSETQ.

The gene calls are TRBV13 and TRBJ2-7, with D tentatively TRBD2 (6 bases). The CDR3 length is 15 residues. The germline V gene has CDR1 PRHDT and CDR2 FYEKMQ (reference sequence). Trimming shortened V by 3 bases and J by 5 bases, and 17 bases separated the two germline ends. The chain's CDR3 is CASSFSTGVYDEQYF. The DNA for the CDR3 is TGTGCCAGCAGCTTCTCGACGGGAGTATACGACGAGCAGTACTTC.

CDR3 in DNA: TGTGCCAGCAGTGAAGCGGGCAGGGCGAACACTGAAGCTTTCTTT. Translating it yields CASSEAGRANTEAFF. The V gene is TRBV2, the J gene TRBJ1-1; the D gene is possibly TRBD1 (5 bases). The CDR3 is made up of 15 amino acids. The ends were cut back, 0 bases at V and 1 base at J, with 9 bases in the middle. The germline gives CDR1 SNHLY, CDR2 FYNNEI.

This chain joins TRBV6-6 and TRBJ1-5; possibly TRBD1 for D (6 bases). Trimming took 6 bases from V and 0 from J, leaving 9 bases between them. This CDR3 has 14 amino acids. Per germline, CDR1 MNHNY and CDR2 SVGAGI (reference sequence). As DNA, the CDR3 is TGTGCCAGCAGCCGGACAGATAGCAATCAGCCCCAGCATTTT. This codes for CASSRTDSNQPQHF.

V usage is TRBV25-1 and J usage is TRBJ2-7; a weak D match, TRBD1 (5 bases). Germline V lookup: CDR1 MGHDK, CDR2 SYGVNS. Trimming left V 8 bases short and J 3 bases short, with 11 bases between. This CDR3 region has 12 residues. The CDR3 is CASGHGNYEQYF. CDR3 nucleotide sequence: TGTGCCAGCGGACATGGCAACTACGAGCAGTACTTC.

The table lists this clone with a few counts. This sequence joins TRBV19 and TRBJ1-2; D possibly corresponds to TRBD1 (5 bases). This CDR3 contains 13 residues. CDR1 is LNHDA and CDR2 is SQIVND in the germline V gene (reference sequence). Deletions cut 6 bases from V and 2 bases from J, with 10 bases between. In DNA, the CDR3 is TGTGCCAGTAGCCGGACACAGAACTATGGCTACACCTTC. Its translation is CASSRTQNYGYTF.

This chain uses TRBV6-6 with TRBJ1-4, with TRBD1 matching over 7 bases. The CDR3 covers 13 residues. The V and J ends lost 2 bases and 8 bases, in that order; junction bases with no gene match: 2. The germline CDR1 and CDR2 sequences are MNHNY and SVGAGI (reference sequence). This CDR3 reads CASSYAQGEKLFF. CDR3 nucleotides: TGTGCCAGCAGTTACGCACAGGGGGAAAAACTGTTTTTT.

This chain connects TRBV14 to TRBJ1-5; 10 bases are a match to TRBD1. With V trimmed by 3 bases and J by 4 bases, 3 bases remained unmatched. Germline CDR1 SGHDN, CDR2 FVKESK. The CDR3 has 15 residues. The CDR3 region has the DNA TGTGCCAGCAGCCAGGGGACAGGGGTTAATCAGCCCCAGCATTTT. Translated, it gives CASSQGTGVNQPQHF.

The chain recombines TRBV4-1 with TRBJ1-2; possible D gene TRBD1, 5 bases. V lost 3 bases and J 6 bases, leaving 11 bases between the germline ends. Looked up from germline, CDR1 is MGHRA and CDR2 is YSYEKL. The CDR3 is made up of 13 amino acids. The CDR3 nucleotides read TGCGCCAGCAGCCAGGAAGGGGCAGATGGCTACACCTTC. Amino acids: CASSQEGADGYTF.

This clone has only one observation. This chain links TRBV6-5 with TRBJ2-1, with TRBD2 matching 10 bases. With 5 bases clipped from V and 2 bases from J, the junction kept 3 bases outside the gene matches. CDR3 length: 15 amino acids. Germline CDR1 MNHEY, CDR2 SVGAGI. In DNA, the CDR3 is TGTGCCAGCAGTCGGGGGACTAGCGCCTACAATGAGCAGTTCTTC. It yields the protein CASSRGTSAYNEQFF.

The chain has TRBV5-1 and TRBJ2-1; D not resolved. The V end was cut by 0 bases, the J end by 2 bases, with 12 bases between. Germline-derived CDR1 and CDR2 are SGHRS and YFSETQ. The CDR3 extends over 16 amino acids. This chain's CDR3 is CASSLDGRSAYNEQFF. CDR3 nucleotides: TGCGCCAGCAGCTTGGATGGTCGTTCGGCCTACAATGAGCAGTTCTTC.

This CDR3 is CASSPGQGAREGYGYTF. The CDR3 DNA sequence: TGCGCCAGCAGCCCGGGACAGGGGGCTAGAGAAGGCTATGGCTACACCTTC. The gene calls are TRBV5-1 and TRBJ1-2; 12 nucleotides align to TRBD1. This CDR3 comprises 17 residues. Germline trimming cut 4 bases from V and 4 bases from J; bases unmatched to any gene: 11. Germline V gene data show CDR1 as SGHRS and CDR2 as YFSETQ.

This chain uses TRBV7-9 with TRBJ2-7; unclear D gene. Trimming pared 3 bases from V and 2 bases from J, leaving 5 bases between. CDR1 is SEHNR and CDR2 is FQNEAQ in the germline V gene (reference sequence). The length of the CDR3 is 12 residues. The CDR3 loop reads CASSFNPYEQYF. The CDR3 coding sequence is TGTGCCAGCAGCTTCAACCCCTACGAGCAGTACTTC.

This chain links TRBV6-5 with TRBJ1-2; 7 positions agree with TRBD1. The CDR3 contains 13 residues. Per the germline V gene, CDR1 is MNHEY and CDR2 is SVGAGI. V shed 6 bases, J shed 8 bases, and the junction held 9 bases outside the gene matches. The CDR3 DNA sequence: TGTGCCAGCAGAACAGCGACAGGGATCGGCTACACCTTC. It codes for CASRTATGIGYTF.

The chain has TRBV5-6 and TRBJ1-2; TRBD1 matches 9 bases. The length of the CDR3 is 13 residues. The germline gives CDR1 SGHDT, CDR2 YYEEEE. The V gene end was trimmed by 3 bases and the J gene end by 6 bases; junction bases not matched to a gene: 3. CDR3 residues: CASSSGTGNGYTF. Written as DNA, the CDR3 is TGTGCCAGCAGCTCCGGGACAGGGAATGGCTACACCTTC.

The chain couples TRBV4-1 to TRBJ2-1, with 9 bases fitting TRBD1. Germline CDR1 reads MGHRA; CDR2 reads YSYEKL. The CDR3 totals 14 residues. The trim removed 4 bases at V and 8 bases at J, leaving 6 bases unmatched. CDR3 amino acids: CASSRPQGADEQFF. CDR3 in DNA: TGCGCCAGCAGCCGCCCACAGGGGGCGGATGAGCAGTTCTTC.

V is TRBV6-5 and J is TRBJ2-3; D not certain. V shed 0 bases and J shed 7 bases, with 11 bases lying between them. Germline V CDR1 and CDR2: MNHEY, SVGAGI. CDR3 length: 14 amino acids. The CDR3 region has the DNA TGTGCCAGCAGTTACTCGACTGGAGTATATACGCAGTATTTT. The encoded protein is CASSYSTGVYTQYF.

The CDR3 here is CASSSTSPGTSGRYYEQYF. CDR3 bases: TGTGCCAGCAGCTCAACGAGTCCCGGGACTAGCGGGAGGTACTACGAGCAGTACTTC. This chain uses TRBV7-2 with TRBJ2-7; 15 nucleotides line up with TRBD2. CDR1 is SGHTA and CDR2 is FQGNSA in the germline V gene. This CDR3 spans 19 amino acids. The trim removed 4 bases at V and 3 bases at J, leaving 13 bases unmatched.

V and J are TRBV11-3 and TRBJ1-1; unclear D gene. From germline, CDR1 is SGHNT and CDR2 YENEEA. The CDR3 spans 14 residues. Trimming removed 4 bases from V and 3 bases from J, with 12 bases in between. The CDR3 bases are TGTGCCAGCAGCTCAAGGACCCAAGACACTGAAGCTTTCTTT. Translated, it gives CASSSRTQDTEAFF.

This chain links TRBV4-2 with TRBJ1-1; TRBD1 might be the D (5 bases). Germline CDR1 reads LGHNA; CDR2 reads YNFKEQ. The CDR3 consists of 14 residues. V was cut by 1 base and J by 3 bases, with 9 bases left in between. In DNA, the CDR3 is TGTGCCAGCAGCCAAGCATTCAGGGACACTGAAGCTTTCTTT. Its translation is CASSQAFRDTEAFF.

The chain employs TRBV6-1 and TRBJ2-6; unclear D gene. From germline, CDR1 is MNHNS and CDR2 SASEGT. This CDR3 has 13 residues. V was shortened by 6 bases and J by 3 bases, with 6 bases between the two germline ends. The CDR3 DNA is TGTGCCAGCAGAGTCAGTGGGGCCAACGTCCTGACTTTC. Translating it yields CASRVSGANVLTF.